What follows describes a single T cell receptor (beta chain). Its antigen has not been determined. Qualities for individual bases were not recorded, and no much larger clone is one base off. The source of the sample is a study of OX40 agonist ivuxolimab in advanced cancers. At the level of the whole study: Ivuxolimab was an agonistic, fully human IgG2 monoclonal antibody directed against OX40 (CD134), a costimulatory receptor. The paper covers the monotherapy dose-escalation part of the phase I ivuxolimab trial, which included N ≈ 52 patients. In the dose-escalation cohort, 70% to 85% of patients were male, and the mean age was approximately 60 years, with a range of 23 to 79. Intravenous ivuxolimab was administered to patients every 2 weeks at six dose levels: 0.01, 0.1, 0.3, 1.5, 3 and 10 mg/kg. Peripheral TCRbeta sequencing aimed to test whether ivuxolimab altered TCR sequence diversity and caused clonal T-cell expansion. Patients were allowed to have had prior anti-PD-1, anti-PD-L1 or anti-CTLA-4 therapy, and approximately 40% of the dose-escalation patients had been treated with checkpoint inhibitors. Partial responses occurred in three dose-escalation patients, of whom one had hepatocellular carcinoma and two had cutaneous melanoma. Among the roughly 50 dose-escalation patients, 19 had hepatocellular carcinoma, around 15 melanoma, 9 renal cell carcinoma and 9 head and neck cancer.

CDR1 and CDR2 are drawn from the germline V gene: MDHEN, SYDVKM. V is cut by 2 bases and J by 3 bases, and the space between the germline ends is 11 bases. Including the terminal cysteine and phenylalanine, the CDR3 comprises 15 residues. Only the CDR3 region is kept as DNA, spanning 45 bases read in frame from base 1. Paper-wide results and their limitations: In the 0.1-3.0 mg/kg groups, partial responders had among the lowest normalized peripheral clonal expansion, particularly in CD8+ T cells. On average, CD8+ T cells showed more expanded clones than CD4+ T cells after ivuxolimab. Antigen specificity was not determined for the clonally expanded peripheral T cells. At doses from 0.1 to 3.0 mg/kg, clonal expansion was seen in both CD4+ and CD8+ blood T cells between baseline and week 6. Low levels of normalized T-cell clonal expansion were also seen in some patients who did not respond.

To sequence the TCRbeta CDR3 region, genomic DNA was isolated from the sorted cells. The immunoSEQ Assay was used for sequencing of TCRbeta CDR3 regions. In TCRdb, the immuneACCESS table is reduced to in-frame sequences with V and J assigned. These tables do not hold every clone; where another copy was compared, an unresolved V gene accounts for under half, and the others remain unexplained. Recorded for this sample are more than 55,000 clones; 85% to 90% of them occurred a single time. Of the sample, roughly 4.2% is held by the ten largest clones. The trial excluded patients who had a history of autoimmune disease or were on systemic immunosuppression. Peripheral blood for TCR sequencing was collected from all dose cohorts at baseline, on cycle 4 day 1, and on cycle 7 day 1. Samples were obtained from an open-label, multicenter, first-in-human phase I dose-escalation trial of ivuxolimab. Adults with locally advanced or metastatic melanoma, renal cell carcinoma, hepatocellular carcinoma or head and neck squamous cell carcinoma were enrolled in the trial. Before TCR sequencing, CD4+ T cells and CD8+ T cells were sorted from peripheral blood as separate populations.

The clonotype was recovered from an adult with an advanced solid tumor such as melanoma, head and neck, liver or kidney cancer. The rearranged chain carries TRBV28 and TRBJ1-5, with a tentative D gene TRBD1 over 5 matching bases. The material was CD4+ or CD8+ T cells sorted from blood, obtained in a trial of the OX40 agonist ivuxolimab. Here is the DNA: TGTGCCAGCAGTTTAGACAGTAGTAACAATCAGCCCCAGCATTTT. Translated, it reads CASSLDSSNNQPQHF.